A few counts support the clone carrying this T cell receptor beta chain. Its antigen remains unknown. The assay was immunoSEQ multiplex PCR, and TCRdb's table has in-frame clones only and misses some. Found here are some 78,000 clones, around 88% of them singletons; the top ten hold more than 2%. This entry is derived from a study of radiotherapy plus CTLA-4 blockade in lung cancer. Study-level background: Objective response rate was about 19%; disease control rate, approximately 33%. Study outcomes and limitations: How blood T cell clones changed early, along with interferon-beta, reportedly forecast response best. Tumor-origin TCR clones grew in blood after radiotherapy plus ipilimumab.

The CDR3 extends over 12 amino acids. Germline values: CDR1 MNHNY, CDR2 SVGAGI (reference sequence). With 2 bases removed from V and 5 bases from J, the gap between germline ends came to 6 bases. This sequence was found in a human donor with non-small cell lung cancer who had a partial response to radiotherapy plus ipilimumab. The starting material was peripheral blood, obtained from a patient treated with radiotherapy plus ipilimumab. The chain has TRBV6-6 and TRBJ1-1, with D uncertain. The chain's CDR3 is CASSYRETEAFF. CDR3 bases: TGTGCCAGCAGTTACAGGGAGACTGAAGCTTTCTTT.